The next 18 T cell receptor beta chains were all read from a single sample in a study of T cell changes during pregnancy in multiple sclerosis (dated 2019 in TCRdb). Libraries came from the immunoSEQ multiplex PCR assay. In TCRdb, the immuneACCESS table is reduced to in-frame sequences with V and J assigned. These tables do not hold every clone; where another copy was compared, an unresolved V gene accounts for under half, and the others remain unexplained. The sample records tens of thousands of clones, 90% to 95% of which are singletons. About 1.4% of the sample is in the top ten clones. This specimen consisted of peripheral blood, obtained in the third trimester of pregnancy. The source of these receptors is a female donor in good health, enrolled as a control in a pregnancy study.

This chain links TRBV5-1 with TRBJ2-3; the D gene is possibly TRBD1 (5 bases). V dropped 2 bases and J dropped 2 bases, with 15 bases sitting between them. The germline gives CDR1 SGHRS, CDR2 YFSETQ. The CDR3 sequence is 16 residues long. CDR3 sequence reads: CASSLIGADTTDTQYF. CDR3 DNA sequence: TGCGCCAGCAGCTTAATAGGGGCCGACACCACAGATACGCAGTATTTT.

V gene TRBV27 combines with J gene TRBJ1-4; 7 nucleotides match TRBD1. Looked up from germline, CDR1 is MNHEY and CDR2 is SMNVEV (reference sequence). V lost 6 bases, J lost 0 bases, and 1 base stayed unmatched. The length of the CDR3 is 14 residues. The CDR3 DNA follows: TGTGCCAGCAGCGGGACAGCAACTAATGAAAAACTGTTTTTT. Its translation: CASSGTATNEKLFF. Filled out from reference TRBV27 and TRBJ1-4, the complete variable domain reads EAQVTQNPRYLITVTGKKLTVTCSQNMNHEYMSWYRQDPGLGLRQIYYSMNVEVTDKGDVPEGYKVSRKEKRNFPLILESPSPNQTSLYFCASSGTATNEKLFFGSGTQLSVL.

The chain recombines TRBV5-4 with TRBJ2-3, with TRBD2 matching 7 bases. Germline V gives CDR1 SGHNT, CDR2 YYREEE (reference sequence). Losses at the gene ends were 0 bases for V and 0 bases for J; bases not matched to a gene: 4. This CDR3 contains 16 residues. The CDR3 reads CASSLGAGISTDTQYF. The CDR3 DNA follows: TGTGCCAGCAGCTTGGGAGCGGGAATTAGCACAGATACGCAGTATTTT.

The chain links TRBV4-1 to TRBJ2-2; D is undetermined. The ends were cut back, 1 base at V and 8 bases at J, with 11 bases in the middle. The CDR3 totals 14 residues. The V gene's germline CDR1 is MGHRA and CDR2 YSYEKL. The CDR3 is CASSQVPPPGELFF. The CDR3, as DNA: TGCGCCAGCAGCCAAGTTCCCCCCCCGGGGGAGCTGTTTTTT.

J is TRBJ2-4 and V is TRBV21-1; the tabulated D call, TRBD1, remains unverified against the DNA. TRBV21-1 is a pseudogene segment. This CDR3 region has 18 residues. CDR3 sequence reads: CASSKGVNRSIAKNIQYF. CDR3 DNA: TGTGCCAGCAGCAAAGGGGTAAACAGAAGTATAGCCAAAAACATTCAGTACTTC.

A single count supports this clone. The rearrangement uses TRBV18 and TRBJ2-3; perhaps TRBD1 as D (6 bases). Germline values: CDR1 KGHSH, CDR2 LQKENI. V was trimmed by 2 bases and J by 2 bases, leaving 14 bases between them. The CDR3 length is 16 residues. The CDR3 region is CASSPRDRHHTDTQYF. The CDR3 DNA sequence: TGTGCCAGCTCACCAAGAGACAGGCACCACACAGATACGCAGTATTTT.

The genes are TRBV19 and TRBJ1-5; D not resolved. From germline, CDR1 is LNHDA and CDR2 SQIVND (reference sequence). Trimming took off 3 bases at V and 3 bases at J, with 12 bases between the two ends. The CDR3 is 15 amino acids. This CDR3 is CASSISGGNNQPQHF. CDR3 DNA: TGTGCCAGTAGTATCTCAGGAGGGAACAATCAGCCCCAGCATTTT. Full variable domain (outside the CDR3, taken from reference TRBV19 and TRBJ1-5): DGGITQSPKYLFRKEGQNVTLSCEQNLNHDAMYWYRQDPGQGLRLIYYSQIVNDFQKGDIAEGYSVSREKKESFPLTVTSAQKNPTAFYLCASSISGGNNQPQHFGDGTRLSIL.

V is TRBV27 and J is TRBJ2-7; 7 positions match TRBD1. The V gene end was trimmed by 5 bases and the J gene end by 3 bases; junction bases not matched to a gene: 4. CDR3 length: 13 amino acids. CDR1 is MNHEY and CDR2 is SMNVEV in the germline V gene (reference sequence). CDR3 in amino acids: CASSPDRVYEQYF. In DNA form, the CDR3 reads TGTGCCAGCAGTCCCGACAGGGTCTACGAGCAGTACTTC.

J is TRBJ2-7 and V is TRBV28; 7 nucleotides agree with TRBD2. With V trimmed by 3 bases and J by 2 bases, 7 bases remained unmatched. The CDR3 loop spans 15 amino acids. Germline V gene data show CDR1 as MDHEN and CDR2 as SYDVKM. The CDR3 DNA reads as TGTGCCAGCAGTTTGAGCGGGATAAGGACCTACGAGCAGTACTTC. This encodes CASSLSGIRTYEQYF.

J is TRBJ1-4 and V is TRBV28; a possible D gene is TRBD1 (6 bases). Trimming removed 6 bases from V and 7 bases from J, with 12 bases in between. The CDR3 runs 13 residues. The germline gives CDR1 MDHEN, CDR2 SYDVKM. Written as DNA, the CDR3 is TGTGCCAGCAGAGGGGGAGGGACTGAAAAACTGTTTTTT. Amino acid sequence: CASRGGGTEKLFF.

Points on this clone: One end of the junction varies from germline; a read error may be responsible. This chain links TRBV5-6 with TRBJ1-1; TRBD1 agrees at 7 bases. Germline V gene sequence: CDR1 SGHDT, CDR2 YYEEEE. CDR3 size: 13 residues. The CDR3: CASSLDRGPEAFF. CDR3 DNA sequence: TGTGCCAGCAGCTTGGACAGGGGCCCTGAGGCTTTCTTT.

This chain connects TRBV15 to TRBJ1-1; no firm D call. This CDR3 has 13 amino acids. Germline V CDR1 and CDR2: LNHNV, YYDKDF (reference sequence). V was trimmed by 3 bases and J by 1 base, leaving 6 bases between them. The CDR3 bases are TGTGCCACCAGCAGTCCGGGGAACACTGAAGCTTTCTTT. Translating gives CATSSPGNTEAFF. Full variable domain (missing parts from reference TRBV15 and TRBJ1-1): DAMVIQNPRYQVTQFGKPVTLSCSQTLNHNVMYWYQQKSSQAPKLLFHYYDKDFNNEADTPDNFQSRRPNTSFCFLDIRSPGLGDTAMYLCATSSPGNTEAFFGQGTRLTVV.

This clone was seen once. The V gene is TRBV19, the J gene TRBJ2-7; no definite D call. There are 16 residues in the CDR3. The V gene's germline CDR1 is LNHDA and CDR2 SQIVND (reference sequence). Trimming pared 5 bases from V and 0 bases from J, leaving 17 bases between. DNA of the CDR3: TGTGCCAGTAGTGACACGTATGGCGCGACCTCCTACGAGCAGTACTTC. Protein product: CASSDTYGATSYEQYF.

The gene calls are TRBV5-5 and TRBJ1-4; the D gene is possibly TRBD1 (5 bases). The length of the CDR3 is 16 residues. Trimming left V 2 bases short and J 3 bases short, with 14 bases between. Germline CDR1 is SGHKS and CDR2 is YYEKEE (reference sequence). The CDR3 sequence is CASSLTTGDSNEKLFF. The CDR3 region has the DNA TGTGCCAGCAGCTTAACCACAGGAGATTCTAATGAAAAACTGTTTTTT.

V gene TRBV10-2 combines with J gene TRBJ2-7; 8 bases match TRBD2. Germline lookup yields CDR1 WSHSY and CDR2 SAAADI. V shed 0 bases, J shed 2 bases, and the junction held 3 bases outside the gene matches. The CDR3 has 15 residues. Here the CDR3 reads CASSESKAGAYEQYF. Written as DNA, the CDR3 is TGCGCCAGCAGTGAGTCTAAAGCGGGAGCCTACGAGCAGTACTTC.

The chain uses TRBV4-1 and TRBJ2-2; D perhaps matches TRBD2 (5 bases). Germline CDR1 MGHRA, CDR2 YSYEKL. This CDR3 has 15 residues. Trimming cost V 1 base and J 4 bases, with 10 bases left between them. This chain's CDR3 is CASSQGGFRTGELFF. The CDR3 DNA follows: TGCGCCAGCAGCCAAGGAGGGTTTCGCACCGGGGAGCTGTTTTTT.

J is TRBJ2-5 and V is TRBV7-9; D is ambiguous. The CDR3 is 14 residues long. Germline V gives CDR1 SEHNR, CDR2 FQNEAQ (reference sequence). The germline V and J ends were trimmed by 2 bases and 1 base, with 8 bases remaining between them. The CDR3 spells CASSLRARQETQYF. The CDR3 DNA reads TGTGCCAGCAGCTTACGAGCGCGCCAAGAGACCCAGTACTTC. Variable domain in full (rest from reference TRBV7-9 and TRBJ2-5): DTGVSQNPRHKITKRGQNVTFRCDPISEHNRLYWYRQTLGQGPEFLTYFQNEAQLEKSRLLSDRFSAERPKGSFSTLEIQRTEQGDSAMYLCASSLRARQETQYFGPGTRLLVL.

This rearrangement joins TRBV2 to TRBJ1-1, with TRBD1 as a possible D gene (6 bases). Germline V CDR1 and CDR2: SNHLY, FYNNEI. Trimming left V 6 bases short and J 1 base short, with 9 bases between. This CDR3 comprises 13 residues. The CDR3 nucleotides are TGTGCCAGCAGACCGGACAGGAACACTGAAGCTTTCTTT. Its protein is CASRPDRNTEAFF.